In this sample, the clone carrying this T cell receptor beta chain turned up once. This sample is part of a study of blood T cell repertoires in COVID-19. TCRdb's copy holds only in-frame clones and misses some; the assay was immunoSEQ multiplex PCR. Here the sample spans about 85,000 clones, approximately 89% being singletons. This sequence was found in a human donor with active COVID-19. The donor label of this sample is uncertain. The sequenced material came from peripheral blood.

The CDR3 here is CASSLGQGSSPFF. DNA of the CDR3: TGTGCCAGCAGTTTAGGACAGGGGAGTAGTCCTTTCTTT. The chain couples TRBV28 to TRBJ1-1, with 9 bases lining up with TRBD1. This CDR3 has 13 residues. V dropped 2 bases and J dropped 12; count of bases not matched to a gene: 7. Germline assignment: CDR1 MDHEN and CDR2 SYDVKM.